Listed below are T cell receptor beta chains from one sample, sequenced in a study of T-cell reconstitution after alpha-beta-depleted transplantation in children. TCRdb reprocessed the PCR reads with MiXCR, giving one entry per CDR3 protein. In the table there are around 300,000 distinct CDR3 sequences, 11% of which are singletons. The sequenced sample was peripheral blood, obtained 180 days after TCRalphabeta/CD19-depleted stem cell transplant. Source of these receptors: a male patient between 2 and 15 years old who had a stem cell transplant for chronic granulomatous disease, so the T cells may come from the graft donor. The CDR3 runs from the conserved cysteine through the conserved F or W. The D gene is left open where the match is weak.

D gene | V gene | CDR3 protein
. | TRBV20-1 | CSASGGAGVDEQYF
. | TRBV3-1 | CASSQQTRSEQYF
. | TRBV12-3/TRBV12-4 | CASSSRVNEQFF
TRBD1 | TRBV20-1 | CSALHRGLPYEQYF
. | TRBV5-6 | CASSLFREKLFF
. | TRBV12-3/TRBV12-4 | CASSLMRGSPLHF
. | TRBV4-2 | CASSPIWGASYEQYF
. | TRBV20-1 | CSARGFLGAPEAFF
TRBD1 | TRBV6-5 | CASSYSTGGRETQYF
. | TRBV5-4 | CASSLGDRNTGELFF
. | TRBV5-1 | CASSQTNEQFF
. | TRBV27 | CASGQLTGMTNSNQPQHF
. | TRBV20-1 | CSARDPVGEQFF
. | TRBV20-1 | CSARLAATDTQYF
TRBD2 | TRBV5-1 | CASSPTLVGRGSGGAAEQFF
. | TRBV3-1 | CASSQVGQPNTGELFF
. | TRBV20-1 | CSARGLGTRKYQETQYF
. | TRBV20-1 | CSARRFKNANTEAFF
. | TRBV7-3 | CASSLMGPQDTQYF
. | TRBV20-1 | CSACRGYSNQPQHF
. | TRBV7-2 | CASSLALIRGGSPLHF
. | TRBV5-1 | CASSFPTSTYNEQFF
. | TRBV5-1 | CASSLGGLFPDMQYF
. | TRBV2 | CASSGQPNTEAFF
. | TRBV7-6 | CASSRGHQETQYF
TRBD2 | TRBV4-2 | CASSQDPGPTGLASSYEQYF